This T cell receptor (beta chain) was captured in a study of cytomegalovirus exposure and HLA in healthy donors. Study conclusions and caveats: Several of the most significant clusters were apparently associated with common viral pathogens in a later analysis. The study reported that TCR beta sequences accurately predicted HLA-A and HLA-B alleles in most subjects. In a later analysis, most CMV-associated TCR beta chains appeared HLA-restricted.

Concerning this clone itself: Antigen specificity is unknown.

In the PCR, 60 Vbeta and 13 Jbeta primers were used. Generated by immunoSEQ multiplex PCR, the TCRdb table keeps only in-frame clones and is missing some. The sample lists under 200,000 clones, roughly 78% occurring once. Input material: PBMCs. This clonotype was obtained from a woman in her 40s in good health and CMV-seronegative.

The CDR3 region is CSAATDWNEKLFF. CDR3 DNA: TGCAGCGCCGCGACAGATTGGAATGAAAAACTGTTTTTT. The V and J genes are TRBV29-1 and TRBJ1-4; D may be TRBD1 (5 bases). Trimming took 7 bases from V and 5 from J, leaving 14 bases between them. Germline V gene data show CDR1 as SQVTM and CDR2 as ANQGSEA. The CDR3 is 13 residues long.